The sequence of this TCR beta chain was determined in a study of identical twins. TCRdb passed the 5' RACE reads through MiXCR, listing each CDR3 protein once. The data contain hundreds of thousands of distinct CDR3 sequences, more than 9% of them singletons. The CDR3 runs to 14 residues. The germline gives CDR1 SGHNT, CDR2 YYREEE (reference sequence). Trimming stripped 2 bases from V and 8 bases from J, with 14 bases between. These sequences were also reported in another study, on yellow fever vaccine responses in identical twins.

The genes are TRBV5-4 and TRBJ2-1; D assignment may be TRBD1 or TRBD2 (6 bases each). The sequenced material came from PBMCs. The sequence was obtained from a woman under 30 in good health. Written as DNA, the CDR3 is TGTGCCAGCAGCTTATTCGGGGGCTGGGATGAGCAGTTCTTC. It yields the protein CASSLFGGWDEQFF.